The next 29 T cell receptor beta chains were all read from a single sample in a study of beta chain features in type 1 diabetes. What was sequenced were expressed TCRB transcripts, since all of the isolated RNA had been reverse transcribed. The method was immunoSEQ multiplex PCR; TCRdb's version includes in-frame clones alone and lacks a portion of them. The sample carries some 270,000 clones, roughly 8% recorded once. Sequencing used central memory CD4+ T cells from blood. These receptors all come from a woman younger than 35 in good health.

This clone was observed many times. J is TRBJ1-2 and V is TRBV30; weak D call: TRBD1 (5 bases). The germline V and J ends were trimmed by 4 bases and 2 bases, with 11 bases remaining between them. Germline CDR1 GTSNPN, CDR2 SVGIG (reference sequence). The CDR3 spans 13 residues. The CDR3 sequence is CAWTVNRNYGYTF. CDR3 in DNA: TGTGCCTGGACCGTGAACAGGAACTATGGCTACACCTTC.

The chain has TRBV2 and TRBJ1-4; a possible D gene is TRBD1 (5 bases). V was pared by 2 bases and J by 4 bases, with 11 bases between. CDR1 and CDR2 (germline): SNHLY, FYNNEI. This CDR3 has 15 residues. The CDR3 sequence is CASSERGLNNEKLFF. CDR3 DNA sequence: TGTGCCAGCAGTGAAAGGGGATTGAATAATGAAAAACTGTTTTTT.

The rearrangement joins TRBV7-3 to TRBJ2-7; TRBD2 matches 9 bases. This CDR3 comprises 15 residues. Germline CDR1 and CDR2: SGHTA and FQGTGA. J lost 5 bases, V lost 5 bases, and 10 bases had no gene match. CDR3: CASSPNRGRAHEQYF. Written as DNA, the CDR3 is TGTGCCAGCAGCCCTAATCGCGGGAGGGCCCACGAGCAGTACTTC.

This clone was observed a few times. The genes are TRBV18 and TRBJ1-2, with 9 bases lining up with TRBD1. J lost 8 bases, V lost 3 bases, and 4 bases had no gene match. CDR3 length equals 13 residues. CDR1 and CDR2 (germline): KGHSH, LQKENI. In DNA form, the CDR3 reads TGTGCCAGCTCACCCGGGACAGGGAGCGGCTACACCTTC. It is translated as CASSPGTGSGYTF.

The chain employs TRBV19 and TRBJ2-1; TRBD1 matches 8 bases. Trimming cost V 2 bases and J 8 bases; bases outside gene matches: 8. This CDR3 is built from 15 residues. Germline V gene sequence: CDR1 LNHDA, CDR2 SQIVND (reference sequence). CDR3 nucleotide sequence: TGTGCCAGTAGTATAACAGGACAGGGAGCCGATGAGCAGTTCTTC. Translation gives CASSITGQGADEQFF. Using reference TRBV19 and TRBJ2-1 for the parts outside the CDR3, the full variable domain is DGGITQSPKYLFRKEGQNVTLSCEQNLNHDAMYWYRQDPGQGLRLIYYSQIVNDFQKGDIAEGYSVSREKKESFPLTVTSAQKNPTAFYLCASSITGQGADEQFFGPGTRLTVL.

This clone was seen repeatedly, ten times or more. This chain joins TRBV7-2 and TRBJ1-5, with D possibly being TRBD1 (5 bases). V lost 2 bases and J 7 bases, leaving 15 bases between the germline ends. Per germline, CDR1 SGHTA and CDR2 FQGNSA. The CDR3 length is 15 residues. CDR3 protein: CASSLWDSVGQPQHF. In nucleotides, the CDR3 is TGTGCCAGCAGCTTATGGGACTCGGTGGGGCAGCCCCAGCATTTT.

On this clone: This CDR3 is also generated by other DNA sequences in the sample. The rearrangement uses TRBV7-2 and TRBJ2-2; D gene uncertain. V was shortened by 3 bases and J by 4 bases, with 3 bases between the two germline ends. The CDR3 has 12 residues. Germline loops: CDR1 SGHTA, CDR2 FQGNSA. DNA of the CDR3: TGTGCCAGCAGCTTTGTCACCGGGGAGCTGTTTTTT. Amino acids: CASSFVTGELFF.

This clone appeared a few times. The chain employs TRBV4-1 and TRBJ1-5, with D perhaps TRBD1 (5 bases). CDR1 and CDR2 (germline): MGHRA, YSYEKL. This CDR3 contains 17 residues. Trimming stripped 1 base from V and 4 bases from J, with 17 bases between. The CDR3 protein is CASSQVLTRGGNQPQHF. The CDR3 DNA reads TGCGCCAGCAGCCAAGTTCTCACCCGGGGGGGTAATCAGCCCCAGCATTTT.

The gene calls are TRBV4-3 and TRBJ2-2; 7 positions agree with TRBD1. The germline gives CDR1 LGHNA, CDR2 YSLEER. J lost 3 bases, V lost 0 bases, and 10 bases had no gene match. This CDR3 spans 18 amino acids. In nucleotides, the CDR3 is TGCGCCAGCAGCCAAGAGCCGACAGGGCGAGAGGACACCGGGGAGCTGTTTTTT. Translating gives CASSQEPTGREDTGELFF.

This clone has a handful of counts. The V and J genes are TRBV5-6 and TRBJ2-2, with D perhaps given as TRBD1 or TRBD2 (6 bases each). CDR3 size: 15 residues. Germline loops: CDR1 SGHDT, CDR2 YYEEEE. The V and J ends lost 0 bases and 3 bases respectively, with 9 bases between them. The CDR3 region is CASSLDREDTGELFF. DNA of the CDR3: TGTGCCAGCAGCTTGGACAGGGAGGACACCGGGGAGCTGTTTTTT.

Only a few counts were recorded for this clone. V and J are TRBV7-3 and TRBJ1-2; 9 bases fit TRBD1. CDR1 and CDR2 from the germline V gene are SGHTA and FQGTGA. V dropped 5 bases and J dropped 8; count of bases not matched to a gene: 6. The CDR3 has 13 amino acids. CDR3 bases: TGTGCCAGCAGCGTCCGGGACAGGGACGGCTACACCTTC. Residues: CASSVRDRDGYTF.

This clone was found a few times. This chain joins TRBV27 and TRBJ1-5; the match to TRBD1 covers 7 bases. The CDR3 consists of 14 residues. Germline CDR1 is MNHEY and CDR2 is SMNVEV (reference sequence). Trimming at V came to 6 bases and at J to 2 bases, leaving 4 bases not matched to a gene. For the CDR3, the DNA is TGTGCCAGCAGCCCAGGGACAGGCAATCAGCCCCAGCATTTT. It specifies CASSPGTGNQPQHF.

This clone came up a few times. The chain uses TRBV7-2 and TRBJ1-4; D remains unclear. The V gene's germline CDR1 is SGHTA and CDR2 FQGNSA. V was pared by 2 bases and J by 8 bases, with 12 bases between. This CDR3 is 14 amino acids long. The CDR3 spells CASSLRAKGEKLFF. In DNA form, the CDR3 reads TGTGCCAGCAGCTTACGAGCGAAGGGCGAAAAACTGTTTTTT.

This chain joins TRBV11-2 and TRBJ2-7; no reliable D call. Germline V lookup: CDR1 SGHAT, CDR2 FQNNGV. Trimming removed 1 base at V and 4 bases at J, with 8 bases between. The CDR3 is made up of 13 amino acids. DNA of the CDR3: TGTGCCAGCAGCTTAGGGCAGCCTTACGAGCAGTACTTC. It translates to CASSLGQPYEQYF.

The J gene is TRBJ1-5, the V gene TRBV6-5, with D tentatively TRBD1 (5 bases). V lost 0 bases, J lost 12 bases, and 12 bases lay in between. The CDR3 has 13 residues. Germline loops: CDR1 MNHEY, CDR2 SVGAGI. The CDR3 sequence: CASSYSALGRQHF. The CDR3 DNA reads as TGTGCCAGCAGTTACTCGGCCCTGGGACGCCAGCATTTT.

V gene TRBV9 combines with J gene TRBJ1-1, with TRBD1 matching 7 bases. Germline lookup yields CDR1 SGDLS and CDR2 YYNGEE. V lost 0 bases to trimming and J lost 3 bases; unmatched junction nucleotides: 5. The CDR3 is 15 residues long. CDR3 in DNA: TGTGCCAGCAGCGTAGATGGGGACAGATACACTGAAGCTTTCTTT. Protein: CASSVDGDRYTEAFF.

The sample holds a few counts of this clone. The rearrangement joins TRBV19 to TRBJ2-5; 8 nucleotides agree with TRBD1. CDR3 size: 16 residues. Unmatched junction bases numbered 9, after V lost 4 bases and J lost 2 bases. CDR1 is LNHDA, CDR2 SQIVND, per germline (reference sequence). The CDR3 nucleotides are TGTGCCAGTAGTACAACCGGGACAGGAGCACAAGAGACCCAGTACTTC. Its protein is CASSTTGTGAQETQYF. Combining the CDR3 with reference TRBV19 and TRBJ2-5 gives the whole variable domain DGGITQSPKYLFRKEGQNVTLSCEQNLNHDAMYWYRQDPGQGLRLIYYSQIVNDFQKGDIAEGYSVSREKKESFPLTVTSAQKNPTAFYLCASSTTGTGAQETQYFGPGTRLLVL.

This clone was seen a few times. The chain combines TRBV27 with TRBJ2-4; unclear D gene. In germline, CDR1 is MNHEY, CDR2 SMNVEV (reference sequence). The CDR3 loop spans 15 amino acids. Trimming stripped 5 bases from V and 4 bases from J, with 15 bases between. CDR3 DNA: TGTGCCAGCAGTCCCATTGGACGGGTAAAAAACATTCAGTACTTC. Its protein product is CASSPIGRVKNIQYF.

V is TRBV7-2 and J is TRBJ1-2; 8 nucleotides line up with TRBD1. This CDR3 has 14 amino acids. The germline V gene encodes CDR1 SGHTA and CDR2 FQGNSA. The junction had 7 bases not matched to a gene; V was cut back by 5 bases and J by 5 bases. CDR3 coding DNA: TGTGCCAGCAGCCCTTCTTGGACAGGGTATGGCTACACCTTC. As protein: CASSPSWTGYGYTF. The whole variable domain, remainder taken from reference TRBV7-2 and TRBJ1-2, is GAGVSQSPSNKVTEKGKDVELRCDPISGHTALYWYRQSLGQGLEFLIYFQGNSAPDKSGLPSDRFSAERTGGSVSTLTIQRTQQEDSAVYLCASSPSWTGYGYTFGSGTRLTVV.

This clone was recorded a few times. V is TRBV19 and J is TRBJ1-5; 8 bases fit TRBD1. The V segment lost 5 bases and the J segment 2 bases; nucleotides outside the gene matches: 5. The CDR3 sequence is 15 residues long. In germline, CDR1 is LNHDA, CDR2 SQIVND (reference sequence). CDR3 residues: CASSGMGQGNQPQHF. In DNA, the CDR3 is TGTGCCAGTAGTGGAATGGGACAGGGCAATCAGCCCCAGCATTTT.

This clone was seen more than once but under ten times. Other DNA sequences in the sample encode the same CDR3. The chain employs TRBV5-1 and TRBJ1-5; D possibly corresponds to TRBD1 (5 bases). Germline-derived CDR1 and CDR2 are SGHRS and YFSETQ. V lost 2 bases and J lost 4, with 7 bases in between. The CDR3 extends over 13 amino acids. This CDR3 is CASSLGVNQPQHF. The CDR3 DNA sequence: TGCGCCAGCAGCTTAGGGGTGAATCAGCCCCAGCATTTT. Looking up the rest from reference TRBV5-1 and TRBJ1-5 gives the full variable domain: KAGVTQTPRYLIKTRGQQVTLSCSPISGHRSVSWYQQTPGQGLQFLFEYFSETQRNKGNFPGRFSGRQFSNSRSEMNVSTLELGDSALYLCASSLGVNQPQHFGDGTRLSIL.

The V call is TRBV5-8, the J call TRBJ1-5, with TRBD1 matching over 7 bases. The CDR3 is made up of 14 amino acids. V lost 0 bases, J lost 6 bases, and 3 bases stayed unmatched. The germline V gene encodes CDR1 SGHTS and CDR2 YDEGEE. CDR3 in amino acids: CASSLDRGPQPQHF. The CDR3 region has the DNA TGTGCCAGCAGCTTGGATAGGGGGCCTCAGCCCCAGCATTTT.

This clone has only a few counts. J is TRBJ2-1 and V is TRBV27; D uncertain. The CDR3 contains 14 residues. V lost 4 bases, J lost 7 bases, and 14 bases lay in between. Germline loops: CDR1 MNHEY, CDR2 SMNVEV (reference sequence). The CDR3 DNA sequence: TGTGCCAGCAGTTCCCGAGGCGGTTTGAATGAGCAGTTCTTC. Translation: CASSSRGGLNEQFF.

In its sample, this clone was seen many times. The genes are TRBV7-2 and TRBJ1-5; D is undetermined. Germline V gene lookup returns CDR1 SGHTA and CDR2 FQGNSA. This CDR3 comprises 15 residues. V lost 8 bases to trimming and J lost 0 bases, with 14 bases between them. This CDR3 is CASARAGYSNQPQHF. The CDR3 DNA reads as TGTGCCAGCGCGCGGGCGGGTTATAGCAATCAGCCCCAGCATTTT.

This clone was seen repeatedly, ten times or more. The chain uses TRBV7-2 and TRBJ2-1; the match to TRBD1 covers 12 bases. The germline CDR1 and CDR2 sequences are SGHTA and FQGNSA. The V gene end was trimmed by 8 bases and the J gene end by 4 bases; junction bases not matched to a gene: 9. CDR3 length equals 16 residues. CDR3 sequence reads: CASAWDRGRDYNEQFF. The CDR3 coding sequence is TGTGCCAGCGCTTGGGACAGGGGGCGAGATTACAATGAGCAGTTCTTC.

The V and J genes are TRBV7-9 and TRBJ1-1, with TRBD1 identical over 8 bases. The V and J ends lost 7 bases and 1 base, in that order; junction bases with no gene match: 5. In germline, CDR1 is SEHNR, CDR2 FQNEAQ (reference sequence). The CDR3 has 14 amino acids. CDR3 nucleotides: TGTGCCAGCATGCGGGACAGGAGGAACACTGAAGCTTTCTTT. As protein: CASMRDRRNTEAFF. Looking up the rest from reference TRBV7-9 and TRBJ1-1 gives the full variable domain: DTGVSQNPRHKITKRGQNVTFRCDPISEHNRLYWYRQTLGQGPEFLTYFQNEAQLEKSRLLSDRFSAERPKGSFSTLEIQRTEQGDSAMYLCASMRDRRNTEAFFGQGTRLTVV.

This clone was detected a few times. This sequence joins TRBV7-2 and TRBJ2-5; D is unresolved. The CDR3 is 13 residues long. The V end lost 5 bases, the J end lost 0 bases, and 7 bases lay between the germline ends. Germline V gene data show CDR1 as SGHTA and CDR2 as FQGNSA. The CDR3 region has the DNA TGTGCCAGCAGCCCCTGGGACCAAGAGACCCAGTACTTC. Translation: CASSPWDQETQYF.

The chain combines TRBV11-2 with TRBJ2-1, with TRBD1 matching 7 bases. CDR1 is SGHAT and CDR2 is FQNNGV in the germline V gene. V lost 3 bases, J lost 6 bases, and 5 bases stayed unmatched. The CDR3 runs 14 residues. The CDR3: CASSFGTDPNEQFF. The CDR3 DNA reads TGTGCCAGCAGCTTTGGGACAGATCCCAATGAGCAGTTCTTC. Full variable domain (remainder filled in from reference TRBV11-2 and TRBJ2-1): EAGVAQSPRYKIIEKRQSVAFWCNPISGHATLYWYQQILGQGPKLLIQFQNNGVVDDSQLPKDRFSAERLKGVDSTLKIQPAKLEDSAVYLCASSFGTDPNEQFFGPGTRLTVL.

This clone has just a few counts. The chain combines TRBV15 with TRBJ1-6; tentatively, D is TRBD1 (5 bases). Germline-derived CDR1 and CDR2 are LNHNV and YYDKDF (reference sequence). This CDR3 is 14 amino acids long. V was trimmed by 1 base and J by 8 bases, leaving 9 bases between them. The CDR3 region has the DNA TGTGCCACCAGCAGAGCAGGGTTCGATTCACCCCTCCACTTT. It yields the protein CATSRAGFDSPLHF.